This TCR beta chain emerged from a study of tumor and adjacent non-tumor tissue in lung cancer (dated by TCRdb to the late 2010s). For the study in its entirety: Of the cohort, about a dozen patients had adenocarcinoma, 2 had squamous cell carcinoma and 1 had small cell lung cancer. In total, sequencing yielded over 95 million productive TCRbeta reads, which works out to an average of around 4.2 million reads per sample. For each patient, one tumor sample and one normal lung sample were taken, giving thirty paired specimens that underwent TCRbeta CDR3 sequencing. Ages among the approximately 15 patients ranged from about 30 to 80 years, there were approximately 10 men and 5 women, and disease was at TNM stage I to III. Using bulk TCRbeta repertoires from some 16 lung cancer patients, the study set lung tumor tissue side by side with matched distant non-tumor lung tissue. The full study reports these points: The cohort had only 15 patients, and the authors noted that larger samples and more detailed clinical data are needed. A significantly larger cumulative share of the repertoire was made up by the top 100 clones in normal lung than in tumor tissue. TCR diversity was significantly higher in younger patients, and higher tumor TCR diversity was associated with shorter overall and disease-free survival. Tumor tissue showed significantly greater TCR diversity (inverse Simpson) than normal lung tissue (approximately 400 vs 170, P = 0.0075, Mann-Whitney U test). Peripheral blood was not sequenced, so blood TCRbeta repertoires were not examined in the lung cancer patients of the study. The methods do not name the sequencing platform or mention unique molecular identifiers.

RNA was extracted from bulk unsorted tissue and checked for quality with a NanoDrop ND-1000 and an Agilent 2100. All donors had newly diagnosed lung cancer, had not received prior chemotherapy, and were admitted for thoracic surgery in China between August and November 2014. Anyone who had undergone radiotherapy or chemotherapy before, or who had another cancer at the same time, was left out of the study. Pieces of surgical tissue measuring roughly 1-2.2 cm3 were kept in RNAlater solution and held at -80 degrees C until needed. The library relied on multiplex PCR. The run used an Illumina HiSeq 2500. TCRbeta libraries were built by three rounds of nested PCR using primers (Table S4), following protocols modified from ARM-PCR. Before sequencing, PCR products in the 200-500 bp range were cut out of the gel and cleaned up using the QIAquick gel extraction kit. The source study handled its data this way. Trimmomatic was used to clean the reads, FLASH was used to merge the reads into complete CDR3 sequences, and MiTCR was used to assign the reads to V(D)J germline segments. VDJtools was used to compute clonal diversity as the inverse Simpson's index. Productive reads were defined as in-frame sequences without a premature stop codon. The public sequencing data were trimmed at Q25 with fastp and processed into clonotypes with MiXCR by TCRdb, which kept only in-frame beta chains. Every entry covers one CDR3 protein and lists the most common genes and DNA from its rows. What appears here as the V and J calls and clone size reflects TCRdb's work, not the paper's. This sample comprises tens of thousands of distinct CDR3 sequences, just under 60% of them detected only once. The ten largest clones represent over 20% of the sample.

As to this clonotype: What this receptor recognizes is not known. Within one base of it there is no much larger clone, and no base qualities were kept.

From cysteine to phenylalanine, the CDR3 is 14 amino acids long. Only the CDR3 DNA stays, 42 bases, in frame from base 1. From a lookup of the germline V gene (reference sequence), CDR1 and CDR2 are DFQATT and SNEGSKA. The V end loses 4 bases and the J end loses 5 bases, and a stretch of 16 bases separates them. Sequences were obtained from lung tumor tissue. The chain links TRBV20-1 with TRBJ2-3; the D gene is perhaps TRBD2, from 5 matching bases. The clonotype comes from a man aged 50 or older with non-small cell lung cancer. The encoded CDR3 is CSAKEGFNIDTQYF. Read as DNA, the sequence is TGCAGTGCTAAAGAGGGTTTCAACATAGATACGCAGTATTTT.